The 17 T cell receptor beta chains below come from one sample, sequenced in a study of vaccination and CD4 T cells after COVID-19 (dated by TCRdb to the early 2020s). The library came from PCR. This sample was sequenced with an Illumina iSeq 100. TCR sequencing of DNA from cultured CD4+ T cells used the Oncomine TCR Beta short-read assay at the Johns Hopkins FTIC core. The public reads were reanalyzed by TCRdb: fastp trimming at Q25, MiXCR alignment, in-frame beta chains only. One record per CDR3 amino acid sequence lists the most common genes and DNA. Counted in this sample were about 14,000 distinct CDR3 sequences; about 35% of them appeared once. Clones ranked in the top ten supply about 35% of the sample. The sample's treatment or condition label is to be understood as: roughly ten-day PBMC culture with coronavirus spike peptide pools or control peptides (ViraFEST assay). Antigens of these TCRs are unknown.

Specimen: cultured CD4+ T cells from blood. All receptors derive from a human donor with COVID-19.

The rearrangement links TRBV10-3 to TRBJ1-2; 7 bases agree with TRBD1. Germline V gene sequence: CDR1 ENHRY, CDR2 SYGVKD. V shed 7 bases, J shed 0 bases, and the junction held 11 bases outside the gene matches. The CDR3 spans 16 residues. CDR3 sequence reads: CAITPGQSNTNYGYTF. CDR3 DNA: TGTGCCATCACCCCGGGACAGTCAAATACTAACTATGGCTACACCTTC.

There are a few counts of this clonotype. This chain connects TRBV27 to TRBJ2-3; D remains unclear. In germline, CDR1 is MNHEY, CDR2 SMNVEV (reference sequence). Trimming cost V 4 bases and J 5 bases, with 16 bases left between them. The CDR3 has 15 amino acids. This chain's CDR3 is CASSSPGGGGDTQYF. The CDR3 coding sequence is TGTGCCAGCAGTTCCCCCGGCGGCGGTGGAGATACGCAGTATTTT.

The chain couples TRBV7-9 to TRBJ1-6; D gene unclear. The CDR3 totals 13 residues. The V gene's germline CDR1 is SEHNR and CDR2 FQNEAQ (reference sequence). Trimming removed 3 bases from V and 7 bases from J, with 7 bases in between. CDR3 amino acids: CASSFKGNSPLHF. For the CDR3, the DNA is TGTGCCAGCAGCTTTAAGGGAAATTCACCCCTCCACTTT.

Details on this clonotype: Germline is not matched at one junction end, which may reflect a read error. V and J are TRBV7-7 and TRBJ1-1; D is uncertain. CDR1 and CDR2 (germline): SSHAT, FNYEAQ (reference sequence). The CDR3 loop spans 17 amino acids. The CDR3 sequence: CASSPDPIGRPNTEAFF. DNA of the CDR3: TGTGCTAGCAGCCCCGACCCCATCGGACGTCCGAACACTGAAGCTTTCTTT.

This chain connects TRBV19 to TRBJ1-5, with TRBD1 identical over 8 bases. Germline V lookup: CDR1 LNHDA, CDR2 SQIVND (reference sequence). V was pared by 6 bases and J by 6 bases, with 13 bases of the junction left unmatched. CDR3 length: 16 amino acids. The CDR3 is CASRSGTGSSGQPQHF. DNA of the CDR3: TGTGCCAGTAGGTCCGGGACAGGTAGTTCTGGTCAGCCCCAGCATTTT.

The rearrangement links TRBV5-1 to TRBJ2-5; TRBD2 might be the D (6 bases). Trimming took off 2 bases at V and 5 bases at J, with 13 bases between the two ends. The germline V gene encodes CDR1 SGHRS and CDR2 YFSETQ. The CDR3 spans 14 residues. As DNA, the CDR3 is TGCGCCAGCAGCTTTGGGGGAGCGGGCGAGACCCAGTACTTC. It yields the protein CASSFGGAGETQYF.

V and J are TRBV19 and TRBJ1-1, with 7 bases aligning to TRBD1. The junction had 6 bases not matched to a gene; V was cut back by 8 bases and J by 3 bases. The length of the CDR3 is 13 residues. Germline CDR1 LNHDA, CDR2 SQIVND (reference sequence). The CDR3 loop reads CASETGVDTEAFF. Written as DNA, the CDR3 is TGTGCCAGTGAAACAGGGGTTGACACTGAAGCTTTCTTT.

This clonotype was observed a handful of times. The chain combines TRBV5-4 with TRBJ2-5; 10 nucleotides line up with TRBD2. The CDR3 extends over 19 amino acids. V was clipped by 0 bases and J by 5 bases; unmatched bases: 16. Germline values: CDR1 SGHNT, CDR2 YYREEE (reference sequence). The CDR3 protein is CASSLAPGGAGGLTETQYF. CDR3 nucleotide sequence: TGTGCCAGCAGCTTGGCCCCCGGGGGAGCGGGGGGGTTAACGGAGACCCAGTACTTC.

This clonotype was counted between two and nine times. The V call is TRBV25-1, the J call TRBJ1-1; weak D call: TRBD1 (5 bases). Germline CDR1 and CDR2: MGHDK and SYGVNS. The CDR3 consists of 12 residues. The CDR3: CGSLGPRGKAFF. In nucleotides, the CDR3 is TGTGGGTCACTCGGACCAAGGGGAAAAGCTTTCTTT. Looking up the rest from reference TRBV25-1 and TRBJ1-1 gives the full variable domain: EADIYQTPRYLVIGTGKKITLECSQTMGHDKMYWYQQDPGMELHLIHYSYGVNSTEKGDLSSESTVSRIRTEHFPLTLESARPSHTSQYLCGSLGPRGKAFFGQGTRLTVV.

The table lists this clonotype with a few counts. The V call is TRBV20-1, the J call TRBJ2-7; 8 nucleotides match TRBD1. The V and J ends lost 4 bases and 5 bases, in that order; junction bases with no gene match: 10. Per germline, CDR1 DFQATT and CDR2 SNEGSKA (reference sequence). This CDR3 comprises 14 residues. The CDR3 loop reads CSAIGTGTRDEQYF. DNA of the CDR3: TGCAGTGCTATAGGGACAGGTACTCGGGACGAGCAGTACTTC.

The CDR3 region is CASRPVSGANVLTF. As DNA, the CDR3 is TGTGCCAGCAGGCCGGTCTCTGGGGCCAACGTCCTGACTTTC. The gene calls are TRBV27 and TRBJ2-6; no reliable D call. This CDR3 region has 14 residues. The germline V gene has CDR1 MNHEY and CDR2 SMNVEV (reference sequence). V lost 6 bases and J lost 0, with 6 bases in between.

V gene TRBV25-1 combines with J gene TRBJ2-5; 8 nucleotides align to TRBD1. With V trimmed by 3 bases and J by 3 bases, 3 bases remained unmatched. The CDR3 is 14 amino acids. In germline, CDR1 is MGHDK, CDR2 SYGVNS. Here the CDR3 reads CASSDQTGEETQYF. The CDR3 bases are TGTGCCAGCAGTGACCAGACAGGGGAAGAGACCCAGTACTTC.

In DNA, the CDR3 is TGTGCCAGCAGTTACCGGACAGCCAACTATGGCTACACCTTC. Its translation: CASSYRTANYGYTF. The rearrangement links TRBV6-5 to TRBJ1-2; D is possibly TRBD1 (6 bases). The germline V gene has CDR1 MNHEY and CDR2 SVGAGI. V lost 2 bases to trimming and J lost 2 bases, with 9 bases between them. The CDR3 has 14 residues.

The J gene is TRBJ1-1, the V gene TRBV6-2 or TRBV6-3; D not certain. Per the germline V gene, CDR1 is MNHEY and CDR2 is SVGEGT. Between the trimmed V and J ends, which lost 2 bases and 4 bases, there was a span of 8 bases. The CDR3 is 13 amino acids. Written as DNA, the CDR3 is TGTGCCAGCAGTTACCTGGGGATCACTGAAGCTTTCTTT. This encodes CASSYLGITEAFF.

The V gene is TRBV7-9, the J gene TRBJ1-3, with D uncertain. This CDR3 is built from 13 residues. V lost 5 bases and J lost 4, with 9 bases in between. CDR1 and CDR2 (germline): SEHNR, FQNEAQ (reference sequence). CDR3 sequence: CASSQLTGNTIYF. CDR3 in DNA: TGTGCCAGCAGCCAGCTAACGGGAAACACCATATATTTT.

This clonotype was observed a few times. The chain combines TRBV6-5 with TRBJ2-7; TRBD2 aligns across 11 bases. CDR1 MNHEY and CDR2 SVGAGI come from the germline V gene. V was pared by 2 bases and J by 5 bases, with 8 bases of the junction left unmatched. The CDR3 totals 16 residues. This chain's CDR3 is CASSYLAGGGGNEQYF. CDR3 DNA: TGTGCCAGCAGTTACCTAGCGGGGGGCGGCGGCAACGAGCAGTACTTC.

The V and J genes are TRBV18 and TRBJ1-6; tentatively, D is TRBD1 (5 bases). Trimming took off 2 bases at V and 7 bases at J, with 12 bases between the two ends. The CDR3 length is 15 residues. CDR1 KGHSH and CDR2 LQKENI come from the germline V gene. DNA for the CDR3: TGTGCCAGCTCACCATTATCGGGGGTGAATTCACCCCTCCACTTT. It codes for CASSPLSGVNSPLHF.